The 27 T cell receptor beta chains below all came from one sample that was sequenced in a study of tumor and adjacent non-tumor tissue in lung cancer. The library came from three nested PCR rounds adapted from ARM-PCR protocols. TCRdb processed the multiplex PCR reads anew with MiXCR; each CDR3 protein has one entry. The repertoire holds about 75,000 distinct CDR3 sequences, with around 74% as singletons. No cell sorting was done before RNA was extracted from the tissue. The sample consisted of lung tumor tissue. All receptors derive from a woman between 45 and 60 years old with non-small cell lung cancer.

The chain couples TRBV20-1 to TRBJ2-5; 7 bases map to TRBD2. V shed 1 base, J shed 5 bases, and the junction held 19 bases outside the gene matches. This CDR3 has 18 amino acids. Per the germline V gene, CDR1 is DFQATT and CDR2 is SNEGSKA (reference sequence). The CDR3 nucleotides are TGCAGTGCTAGAGTTGCGGGGGTAGCAGGTCACCCCCACGAGACCCAGTACTTC. Its protein product is CSARVAGVAGHPHETQYF.

Notes on this clonotype: Germline is not matched at one junction end, which may reflect a read error. The chain combines TRBV5-5 with TRBJ2-3, with D possibly being TRBD2 (7 bases). Germline-derived CDR1 and CDR2 are SGHKS and YYEKEE (reference sequence). There are 12 residues in the CDR3. The CDR3: CTSSSPPGGQYF. The CDR3 DNA follows: TGTACCAGCAGCTCGCCTCCCGGGGGGCAGTACTTT. The full variable domain, rest sourced from reference TRBV5-5 and TRBJ2-3, is DAGVTQSPTHLIKTRGQQVTLRCSPISGHKSVSWYQQVLGQGPQFIFQYYEKEERGRGNFPDRFSARQFPNYSSELNVNALLLGDSALYLCTSSSPPGGQYFGPGTRLTVL.

This chain uses TRBV29-1 with TRBJ2-5; 10 bases agree with TRBD2. Germline assignment: CDR1 SQVTM and CDR2 ANQGSEA. V gave up 4 bases and J gave up 9 bases; unmatched junction bases: 14. CDR3 length: 15 residues. CDR3 sequence: CSVAKGMSGGGSQYF. In DNA, the CDR3 is TGCAGCGTTGCTAAAGGGATGAGCGGGGGGGGGTCCCAGTACTTC.

A remark on this clonotype: This is likely a read error, given that the CDR3 carries no conserved phenylalanine or tryptophan at its end. V gene TRBV11-2 combines with J gene TRBJ1-5, with D uncertain. The length of the CDR3 is 15 residues. Germline V CDR1 and CDR2: SGHAT, FQNNGV. The DNA of the CDR3 is TGTGCCTGCAGTTTGGAGGGCCTTGGCAATCAGCCCCAGCATTTA. It codes for CACSLEGLGNQPQHL.

As to this clonotype: This likely comes from a read error, as the CDR3 has no conserved phenylalanine or tryptophan at its end. This chain uses TRBV12-3 or TRBV12-4 with TRBJ1-2; possible D gene TRBD1, 5 bases. This CDR3 comprises 12 residues. CDR3 in DNA: TGTACCAGCAGTCTCCGGACAAGTGGCTACACCTCC. Protein product: CTSSLRTSGYTS.

This clonotype was detected many times. This chain connects TRBV7-8 to TRBJ2-5, with D perhaps given as TRBD1 or TRBD2 (5 bases each). Looked up from germline, CDR1 is SGHVS and CDR2 is FQNEAQ. This CDR3 is 13 amino acids long. Trimming took 5 bases from V and 5 from J, leaving 12 bases between them. The CDR3 coding sequence is TGTGCCAGCAGCCTACCCAGGGAGGAGACCCAGTACTTC. Protein sequence: CASSLPREETQYF.

V and J are TRBV20-1 and TRBJ2-7; TRBD1 matches at 7 bases. This CDR3 has 13 residues. Germline values: CDR1 DFQATT, CDR2 SNEGSKA (reference sequence). The CDR3 DNA reads TGCATTGCCTGGATAGGGGGCATTTACGAGCAGTACTTC. Amino acids: CIAWIGGIYEQYF.

This chain connects TRBV29-1 to TRBJ2-5, with D unclear. Deletions cut 1 base from V and 3 bases from J, with 18 bases between. CDR1 and CDR2 (germline): SQVTM, ANQGSEA. This CDR3 has 16 residues. CDR3 loop: CSVEGGRLPREETQYF. DNA for the CDR3: TGCAGCGTTGAAGGAGGTAGATTGCCCCGAGAAGAGACCCAGTACTTC.

In regard to this clonotype: The CDR3 ends on some other residue instead of the conserved phenylalanine or tryptophan, so this is likely a read error. This chain uses TRBV6-1 with TRBJ2-7, with 9 bases aligning to TRBD2. Germline CDR1 and CDR2: MNHNS and SASEGT. CDR3 size: 15 residues. The CDR3 DNA reads TGCGCCAGCAGTGAAAATCCAGCGGGGGGATACGAGCAGTACATC. Protein sequence: CASSENPAGGYEQYI.

The gene calls are TRBV28 and TRBJ1-6; D is unresolved. Per the germline V gene, CDR1 is MDHEN and CDR2 is SYDVKM. Trimming pared 5 bases from V and 7 bases from J, leaving 15 bases between. The CDR3 loop spans 15 amino acids. This CDR3 is CASSASVAGNSPLHF. The DNA of the CDR3 is TGTGCCAGCAGTGCCTCGGTGGCCGGGAATTCACCCCTCCACTTT.

On this clonotype: A much larger clone differs by one base, so this may be a read error. For the CDR3, the DNA is TGTGCCAGCACCTTTCTCGGCGGGAGCACAGATACGCAGTATTTT. Protein: CASTFLGGSTDTQYF. The gene calls are TRBV7-9 and TRBJ2-3; maybe TRBD2 (5 bases). Per the germline V gene, CDR1 is SEHNR and CDR2 is FQNEAQ (reference sequence). CDR3 size: 15 residues. The V gene lost 7 bases and the J gene lost 0 bases, with 14 bases spanning the gap.

Details on this clonotype: The conserved closing phenylalanine or tryptophan is absent in this CDR3, likely reflecting a read error. V is TRBV11-2 and J is TRBJ2-5; D ambiguous. The CDR3 covers 15 residues. Germline CDR1 is SGHAT and CDR2 is FQNNGV. V was shortened by 10 bases and J by 4 bases, with 22 bases between the two germline ends. The CDR3 sequence: CAITPLGMRSETQYV. The CDR3 DNA reads TGTGCCATCACCCCGCTCGGAATGAGGTCAGAGACCCAGTACGTC.

In the case of this clonotype: One junction end does not reproduce the germline sequence, and a read error may be involved. The chain couples TRBV20-1 to TRBJ1-2; the D gene is possibly TRBD1 (6 bases). The germline V gene has CDR1 DFQATT and CDR2 SNEGSKA (reference sequence). The CDR3 is made up of 15 amino acids. CDR3 nucleotide sequence: TGCAGTGCTATATCCTGGACAGACGGAAACTATGGTTACACCTTC. Its translation is CSAISWTDGNYGYTF.

As to this clonotype: Relative to the germline gene, one junction end is altered; a read error may explain this. This sequence joins TRBV4-2 and TRBJ2-3; D is possibly TRBD2 (6 bases). Germline lookup yields CDR1 LGHNA and CDR2 YNFKEQ. The CDR3 loop spans 15 amino acids. The CDR3 reads CASSSRTIDTDTQYF. For the CDR3, the DNA is TGTGCTAGCAGCTCCAGGACTATTGATACAGATACGCAGTATTTT.

The gene calls are TRBV28 and TRBJ2-1; D unresolved. CDR1 is MDHEN, CDR2 SYDVKM, per germline. The CDR3 sequence is 11 residues long. Trimming stripped 7 bases from V and 12 bases from J, with 13 bases between. The DNA for the CDR3 is TGTGCCAGCAAAGATTATAGTTGGCAGTTCTTC. Its translation is CASKDYSWQFF.

On this clonotype: An end of the junction differs from the germline gene, which may be a read error. This rearrangement joins TRBV10-3 to TRBJ2-7; a weak D match, TRBD2 (6 bases). The V gene's germline CDR1 is ENHRY and CDR2 SYGVKD. The CDR3 has 16 amino acids. The CDR3 sequence is CVISDGSAGYSYEQYF. The CDR3 DNA reads as TGTGTCATCAGTGATGGGAGTGCGGGGTACTCCTACGAGCAGTACTTC.

On this clonotype: The junction does not match germline at one end; this may be a read error. The chain carries TRBV29-1 and TRBJ2-7, with D maybe TRBD2 (5 bases). CDR1 is SQVTM and CDR2 is ANQGSEA in the germline V gene. The length of the CDR3 is 12 residues. The DNA for the CDR3 is TGTAGCGTGGAGACGCAGAGCTACGAGGAGTACTTC. Amino acids: CSVETQSYEEYF.

On this clonotype itself: Germline and junction disagree at one end, which may indicate a read error. V usage is TRBV4-1 and J usage is TRBJ2-1, with D uncertain. The CDR3 length is 17 residues. Germline V gives CDR1 MGHRA, CDR2 YSYEKL. The CDR3 protein is CASSLNSLYSSYNEQFF. DNA for the CDR3: TGCGCTAGCAGTCTCAACTCATTGTACAGCTCCTACAATGAGCAGTTCTTC.

As to this clonotype: At one boundary the junction diverges from the germline segment, which might be a read error. This chain joins TRBV4-2 and TRBJ1-5; D unclear. The germline gives CDR1 LGHNA, CDR2 YNFKEQ. The CDR3 spans 15 residues. This CDR3 reads CASSQVQDGNLPQHF. The CDR3 nucleotides read TGTGCCAGCAGCCAAGTCCAAGACGGCAATCTGCCCCAGCATTTT.

V gene TRBV4-1 combines with J gene TRBJ1-5; TRBD2 might be the D (5 bases). The J call may be faulty, since TRBJ2-3 better matches the DNA end. The CDR3 length is 15 residues. The germline V gene encodes CDR1 MGHRA and CDR2 YSYEKL. The CDR3 DNA follows: TGCGCCAGCAGCCAAGTTCCGGGGTCCAATCAGTCCCAGTATTTT. This translates into CASSQVPGSNQSQYF.

A note on this clonotype: The junction shows a germline mismatch at one end, possibly a read error. CDR3 DNA sequence: TGTCCCAGTAGTCTAGGGCGGGTCGAGCAGTTCTTC. It codes for CPSSLGRVEQFF. The gene calls are TRBV12-3 or TRBV12-4 and TRBJ2-1; possibly TRBD2 for D (5 bases). The CDR3 length is 12 residues.

This clonotype was seen ten or more times. V and J are TRBV28 and TRBJ2-3; 7 nucleotides match TRBD2. Per germline, CDR1 MDHEN and CDR2 SYDVKM. CDR3 length: 14 residues. The V and J ends lost 3 bases and 8 bases, in that order; junction bases with no gene match: 8. CDR3 DNA sequence: TGTGCCAGCAGTTTCGGGGGAGGGCCTTGTACGCAGTATTTT. Its translation is CASSFGGGPCTQYF.

As to this clonotype: A junction boundary mismatches the germline segment, possibly from a read error. V is TRBV4-2 and J is TRBJ2-7; 9 nucleotides align to TRBD2. CDR3 length equals 16 residues. The germline gives CDR1 LGHNA, CDR2 YNFKEQ. CDR3 bases: TGTGCCAGCAGCCAGGATGAGACTAGCGGATCCTACGACCAGTACTTC. Translated, it gives CASSQDETSGSYDQYF.

This clonotype has ten or more counts. V gene TRBV25-1 combines with J gene TRBJ2-7; 10 positions match TRBD1. Germline V gives CDR1 MGHDK, CDR2 SYGVNS. The trim removed 3 bases at V and 4 bases at J, leaving 6 bases unmatched. This CDR3 has 15 amino acids. The CDR3 is CASSDLGTGVYEQYF. In DNA, the CDR3 is TGTGCCAGCAGTGATCTTGGGACAGGGGTGTACGAGCAGTACTTC.

CDR3 coding DNA: TGCGCCAGCAGCCCGGGATGGGGAGATGAGCAGTTCTTC. It codes for CASSPGWGDEQFF. This sequence joins TRBV5-1 and TRBJ2-1, with D possibly being TRBD2 (5 bases). The V end was cut by 4 bases, the J end by 8 bases, with 13 bases between. The germline gives CDR1 SGHRS, CDR2 YFSETQ. The CDR3 is 13 amino acids. The full variable domain, with the rest looked up from reference TRBV5-1 and TRBJ2-1, is KAGVTQTPRYLIKTRGQQVTLSCSPISGHRSVSWYQQTPGQGLQFLFEYFSETQRNKGNFPGRFSGRQFSNSRSEMNVSTLELGDSALYLCASSPGWGDEQFFGPGTRLTVL.

This clonotype has only one observation. One junction end disagrees with the germline gene, perhaps due to a read error. The V call is TRBV12-3 or TRBV12-4, the J call TRBJ2-7; 11 nucleotides line up with TRBD1. The CDR3 loop spans 15 amino acids. The CDR3 DNA reads as TGTGCCAGGAGTGGAGGACAGGGGGCAATCTACGAGCAATACTTC. It is translated as CARSGGQGAIYEQYF.

Concerning this clonotype: A junction boundary mismatches the germline segment, possibly from a read error. The rearrangement links TRBV20-1 to TRBJ2-7; possibly TRBD1 for D (6 bases). Germline lookup yields CDR1 DFQATT and CDR2 SNEGSKA (reference sequence). The CDR3 consists of 11 residues. As DNA, the CDR3 is TGCGGTGCTAGGGACACCTATGAGCAGTACTTC. Translating gives CGARDTYEQYF.